Following are 10 T cell receptor beta chains from one sample sequenced in a study of Ad26.COV2.S vaccination and SARS-CoV-2 variants. Treatment: some 20 received Ad26.COV2.S at low or high dose, single or two shots; 5 received placebo; per-sample allocation not given. Sampling took place 63 days after the first vaccine or placebo injection. Using immunoSEQ multiplex PCR, the repertoire was profiled, and TCRdb retains in-frame clones only, with some absent. The sample has around 450,000 clones, approximately 90% seen once. The material was peripheral blood, obtained in a trial of Ad26.COV2.S vaccine versus placebo. Receptors were obtained from a person between 18 and 65 years old who received the Ad26.COV2.S COVID-19 vaccine or a placebo.

This clone was counted a single time. This chain links TRBV29-1 with TRBJ1-1; possibly TRBD1 for D (6 bases). The CDR3 spans 14 residues. V lost 6 bases, J lost 0 bases, and 14 bases lay in between. CDR1 and CDR2 from the germline V gene are SQVTM and ANQGSEA. The CDR3 loop is CSVQGQTLNTEAFF. The CDR3, as DNA: TGCAGCGTCCAGGGGCAGACCCTGAACACTGAAGCTTTCTTT.

The chain's CDR3 is CASSIDRGNTPLHF. As DNA, the CDR3 is TGTGCCAGTAGTATTGACAGGGGAAATACACCCCTCCACTTT. The chain couples TRBV19 to TRBJ1-6, with 8 bases lining up with TRBD1. Germline V gives CDR1 LNHDA, CDR2 SQIVND (reference sequence). This CDR3 has 14 amino acids. Trimming cost V 3 bases and J 11 bases; bases outside gene matches: 6.

The rearrangement links TRBV25-1 to TRBJ2-3, with TRBD2 as a possible D gene (6 bases). Between the trimmed V and J ends, which lost 4 bases and 3 bases, there was a span of 11 bases. The CDR3 is 14 residues long. Germline V gene sequence: CDR1 MGHDK, CDR2 SYGVNS. The DNA for the CDR3 is TGTGCCAGCAGTGTCGCAGGAGGGACAGATACGCAGTATTTT. It encodes CASSVAGGTDTQYF. The full variable domain, in which reference TRBV25-1 and TRBJ2-3 provide the parts outside the CDR3, is EADIYQTPRYLVIGTGKKITLECSQTMGHDKMYWYQQDPGMELHLIHYSYGVNSTEKGDLSSESTVSRIRTEHFPLTLESARPSHTSQYLCASSVAGGTDTQYFGPGTRLTVL.

Only one count was recorded for this clone. This rearrangement joins TRBV24-1 to TRBJ1-2; D not resolved. From germline, CDR1 is KGHDR and CDR2 SFDVKD. CDR3 length: 14 amino acids. V dropped 3 bases and J dropped 1 base, with 8 bases sitting between them. The CDR3 DNA sequence: TGTGCCACCAGTGATGTGGGTCGTAACTATGGCTACACCTTC. Translated, it gives CATSDVGRNYGYTF.

As to this clone: Additional DNA sequences in this sample encode the identical CDR3. The chain combines TRBV19 with TRBJ2-3; D is unclear. Germline CDR1 and CDR2: LNHDA and SQIVND (reference sequence). Trimming cost V 3 bases and J 5 bases, with 6 bases left between them. This CDR3 is 12 amino acids long. CDR3 DNA sequence: TGTGCCAGTAGTATCTCAGGAGATACGCAGTATTTT. It specifies CASSISGDTQYF. Complete variable domain (other parts from reference TRBV19 and TRBJ2-3): DGGITQSPKYLFRKEGQNVTLSCEQNLNHDAMYWYRQDPGQGLRLIYYSQIVNDFQKGDIAEGYSVSREKKESFPLTVTSAQKNPTAFYLCASSISGDTQYFGPGTRLTVL.

The genes are TRBV19 and TRBJ1-5, with TRBD1 as a possible D gene (5 bases). Trimming took 6 bases from V and 2 from J, leaving 26 bases between them. Germline values: CDR1 LNHDA, CDR2 SQIVND (reference sequence). The CDR3 contains 19 residues. Written as DNA, the CDR3 is TGTGCCAGTAGCCCCCCACCGGGCTCGGGGGGTTATCGCAATCAGCCCCAGCATTTT. Encoded protein: CASSPPPGSGGYRNQPQHF.

This clone was detected only once. The chain combines TRBV6-5 with TRBJ2-7; D perhaps matches TRBD2 (5 bases). The V and J ends lost 3 bases and 2 bases respectively, with 11 bases between them. This CDR3 spans 14 amino acids. CDR1 and CDR2 (germline): MNHEY, SVGAGI. The DNA for the CDR3 is TGTGCCAGCAGTTATTCGGGGATACCCTACGAGCAGTACTTC. Its protein product is CASSYSGIPYEQYF.

The genes are TRBV9 and TRBJ1-2; D might be TRBD1 (5 bases). Germline V lookup: CDR1 SGDLS, CDR2 YYNGEE. Deletions cut 0 bases from V and 2 bases from J, with 5 bases between. CDR3 length: 13 amino acids. The CDR3 nucleotides are TGTGCCAGCAGCGTAGGGACAAACTATGGCTACACCTTC. Translated, it gives CASSVGTNYGYTF.

This chain connects TRBV11-2 to TRBJ2-1, with D possibly matching TRBD2 (6 bases). The V gene's germline CDR1 is SGHAT and CDR2 FQNNGV. This CDR3 comprises 16 residues. V lost 3 bases to trimming and J lost 5 bases, with 17 bases between them. The CDR3 reads CASSLDYGAPHNEQFF. DNA of the CDR3: TGTGCCAGCAGCTTGGACTACGGTGCACCCCACAATGAGCAGTTCTTC.

This sequence joins TRBV11-2 and TRBJ2-7; 9 bases fit TRBD1. With V trimmed by 5 bases and J by 2 bases, 7 bases remained unmatched. Germline CDR1 reads SGHAT; CDR2 reads FQNNGV. CDR3 length equals 15 residues. The CDR3 here is CASSRTGTGTYEQYF. The DNA of the CDR3 is TGTGCCAGCAGCCGCACAGGGACAGGGACCTACGAGCAGTACTTC.